This section outlines one T cell receptor beta chain sequence together with its context. Antigen specificity is unknown. The sample originates from a study of cytomegalovirus exposure and HLA in healthy donors. PCR was performed using 60 Vbeta and 13 Jbeta primers. Clones were sequenced by immunoSEQ multiplex PCR, and TCRdb holds only the in-frame ones, with some missing. There are under 130,000 clones in the sample; 60% to 70% occur only once, and less than 3.5% lies in the top ten. Findings and limits, study-wide: Certain sequence variants were highly shared and formed a cluster, and this cluster was likely a sequencing artifact. For most TCR beta V segments, an earlier analysis put the productive rate at about 87% or about 30% of the time. Presence/absence analyses took donor sequencing depth as roughly uniform. In terms of immune exposure information, only CMV serostatus was available.

Trimming took 2 bases from V and 5 from J; bases not matched to a gene: 8. This CDR3 comprises 15 residues. Per germline, CDR1 SGHDT and CDR2 YYEEEE. The receptor was isolated from a woman aged 45-59 years in good health and CMV-seronegative. The chain employs TRBV5-6 and TRBJ2-5; 8 positions agree with TRBD2. Sequencing was done on a sample of PBMCs. The CDR3: CASSFASGSRETQYF. CDR3 DNA sequence: TGTGCCAGCAGCTTTGCCAGCGGGAGTCGTGAGACCCAGTACTTC. The full variable domain, completed using reference TRBV5-6 and TRBJ2-5, is DAGVTQSPTHLIKTRGQQVTLRCSPKSGHDTVSWYQQALGQGPQFIFQYYEEEERQRGNFPDRFSGHQFPNYSSELNVNALLLGDSALYLCASSFASGSRETQYFGPGTRLLVL.